The 12 T cell receptor beta chains reported below all come from one sample, sequenced in a study of blood T cell repertoires in COVID-19. The assay was immunoSEQ multiplex PCR, and TCRdb's table has in-frame clones only and misses some. The sample lists about 110,000 clones, 76% seen once, with 3.8% in the top ten. Sequenced sample: peripheral blood. The receptors here all came from a woman older than 75 with acute or convalescent COVID-19.

This sequence joins TRBV5-1 and TRBJ1-2; D unresolved. Between the trimmed V and J ends, which lost 1 base and 4 bases, there was a span of 11 bases. Germline V gene sequence: CDR1 SGHRS, CDR2 YFSETQ. The CDR3 runs 14 residues. CDR3 sequence reads: CASSLTTGSYGYTF. CDR3 in DNA: TGCGCCAGCAGCTTGACGACGGGATCCTATGGCTACACCTTC. Complete variable domain (other parts from reference TRBV5-1 and TRBJ1-2): KAGVTQTPRYLIKTRGQQVTLSCSPISGHRSVSWYQQTPGQGLQFLFEYFSETQRNKGNFPGRFSGRQFSNSRSEMNVSTLELGDSALYLCASSLTTGSYGYTFGSGTRLTVV.

The rearrangement links TRBV4-2 to TRBJ2-7; 8 bases line up with TRBD1. CDR1 LGHNA and CDR2 YNFKEQ come from the germline V gene. V lost 1 base, J lost 2 bases, and 4 bases stayed unmatched. The CDR3 spans 15 residues. DNA of the CDR3: TGTGCCAGCAGCCAAGGACAACAGGGGGCCTACGAGCAGTACTTC. Residues: CASSQGQQGAYEQYF.

This clone was detected only a few times. CDR3 region: CASSFGNANTGELFF. In DNA form, the CDR3 reads TGCGCCAGCAGCTTCGGGAACGCGAACACCGGGGAGCTGTTTTTT. The chain recombines TRBV5-1 with TRBJ2-2; D might be TRBD2 (5 bases). The CDR3 totals 15 residues. Trimming stripped 2 bases from V and 0 bases from J, with 8 bases between. Germline-derived CDR1 and CDR2 are SGHRS and YFSETQ.

CDR3 DNA sequence: TGTGCCAGCAGCCCCTCCGGGACTTACTCTGGAAACACCATATATTTT. Amino acid sequence: CASSPSGTYSGNTIYF. This chain connects TRBV11-2 to TRBJ1-3; D possibly corresponds to TRBD1 (5 bases). Trimming stripped 5 bases from V and 0 bases from J, with 14 bases between. The CDR3 has 16 amino acids. Germline-derived CDR1 and CDR2 are SGHAT and FQNNGV. Full variable domain (remainder filled in from reference TRBV11-2 and TRBJ1-3): EAGVAQSPRYKIIEKRQSVAFWCNPISGHATLYWYQQILGQGPKLLIQFQNNGVVDDSQLPKDRFSAERLKGVDSTLKIQPAKLEDSAVYLCASSPSGTYSGNTIYFGEGSWLTVV.

The genes are TRBV19 and TRBJ2-3, with 11 bases matching TRBD2. The CDR3 length is 15 residues. The V and J ends lost 7 bases and 6 bases, in that order; junction bases with no gene match: 9. The germline V gene encodes CDR1 LNHDA and CDR2 SQIVND (reference sequence). The CDR3 DNA reads as TGTGCCAGTACGACTAGCGGGGAGGGGTGGGATACGCAGTATTTT. As protein: CASTTSGEGWDTQYF.

The chain joins TRBV7-2 to TRBJ2-6, with D possibly being TRBD1 (6 bases). V lost 4 bases and J lost 3, with 10 bases in between. Per germline, CDR1 SGHTA and CDR2 FQGNSA. The CDR3 length is 15 residues. CDR3 residues: CASSWGPDGANVLTF. CDR3 nucleotides: TGTGCCAGCAGCTGGGGGCCAGATGGGGCCAACGTCCTGACTTTC.

Only one count was recorded for this clone. V usage is TRBV4-2 and J usage is TRBJ1-1; a possible D gene is TRBD1 (5 bases). The V end lost 0 bases, the J end lost 4 bases, and 12 bases lay between the germline ends. This CDR3 comprises 15 residues. Per germline, CDR1 LGHNA and CDR2 YNFKEQ. CDR3 coding DNA: TGTGCCAGCAGCCAAGATCAGGGCTTGGGCACTGAAGCTTTCTTT. This sequence encodes CASSQDQGLGTEAFF.

This clone came up a few times. This sample also contains other DNA sequences that code for the same CDR3. The genes are TRBV5-1 and TRBJ1-6; D gene unclear. The CDR3 is made up of 15 amino acids. V dropped 0 bases and J dropped 0 bases, with 4 bases sitting between them. Germline loops: CDR1 SGHRS, CDR2 YFSETQ. CDR3 in amino acids: CASSLASSYNSPLHF. Written as DNA, the CDR3 is TGCGCCAGCAGCTTGGCTAGCTCCTATAATTCACCCCTCCACTTT.

The chain links TRBV4-3 to TRBJ2-1; no firm D call. The CDR3 runs 14 residues. CDR1 LGHNA and CDR2 YSLEER come from the germline V gene. V shed 0 bases and J shed 7 bases, with 10 bases lying between them. DNA for the CDR3: TGCGCCAGCAGCCAAGATCAAGTCCGGAATGAGCAGTTCTTC. This translates into CASSQDQVRNEQFF.

V usage is TRBV6-5 and J usage is TRBJ1-1; D unclear. Trimming cost V 5 bases and J 1 base, with 8 bases left between them. From germline, CDR1 is MNHEY and CDR2 SVGAGI. The CDR3 runs to 13 residues. CDR3 bases: TGTGCCAGCAGTAGCACAGCGAACACTGAAGCTTTCTTT. It translates to CASSSTANTEAFF.

V is TRBV28 and J is TRBJ1-2; 7 bases are shared with TRBD1. V was clipped by 6 bases and J by 4 bases; unmatched bases: 2. Germline CDR1 and CDR2: MDHEN and SYDVKM. There are 12 residues in the CDR3. The CDR3 DNA reads TGTGCCAGCAGCCGGACAGGCTATGGCTACACCTTC. Translated: CASSRTGYGYTF.

The V call is TRBV3-1 (or the pseudogene TRBV3-2), the J call TRBJ2-7; 7 bases align to TRBD2. The CDR3 totals 14 residues. V shed 6 bases and J 7 bases; nucleotides not matched to a gene: 12. CDR1 is LGHDT and CDR2 is YNNKEL in the germline V gene (reference sequence). Here the CDR3 reads CASSLIAGIGEQYF. CDR3 bases: TGTGCCAGCAGTCTGATAGCGGGCATCGGGGAGCAGTACTTC.